These 21 T cell receptor beta chains were sequenced from one sample in a study of shared clonotypes between healthy human individuals. Clones were read by immunoSEQ multiplex PCR, and TCRdb kept only the in-frame ones, dropping some. The sample shows some 2.4 million clones, under 95% of them seen only once. Sequencing was performed on naive CD4+ T cells from PBMCs. Specified subset: CD45RA+ positively selected. These receptors were obtained from a man younger than 35 in good health. Some clones in this sample may be carry-over from other donors' samples.

V usage is TRBV15 and J usage is TRBJ2-5; D unclear. The CDR3 loop spans 14 amino acids. In germline, CDR1 is LNHNV, CDR2 YYDKDF (reference sequence). The ends were cut back, 0 bases at V and 1 base at J, with 6 bases in the middle. This CDR3 reads CATSRDSSQETQYF. The CDR3 nucleotides read TGTGCCACCAGCAGAGACTCAAGCCAAGAGACCCAGTACTTC.

The CDR3 here is CSVSSAGPSTGELFF. The CDR3 coding sequence is TGCAGCGTTAGTTCGGCGGGGCCTAGCACCGGGGAGCTGTTTTTT. The rearrangement links TRBV29-1 to TRBJ2-2; D perhaps matches TRBD2 (6 bases). Germline V lookup: CDR1 SQVTM, CDR2 ANQGSEA. Trimming stripped 5 bases from V and 4 bases from J, with 17 bases between. The CDR3 extends over 15 amino acids.

The chain combines TRBV5-1 with TRBJ2-1, with D possibly being TRBD1 (6 bases). V was cut by 4 bases and J by 4 bases, with 15 bases left in between. The CDR3 spans 15 residues. From germline, CDR1 is SGHRS and CDR2 YFSETQ. The DNA of the CDR3 is TGCGCCAGCAGCGCTAGACAGGATGTATACAATGAGCAGTTCTTC. Protein sequence: CASSARQDVYNEQFF. The full variable domain, with the rest looked up from reference TRBV5-1 and TRBJ2-1, is KAGVTQTPRYLIKTRGQQVTLSCSPISGHRSVSWYQQTPGQGLQFLFEYFSETQRNKGNFPGRFSGRQFSNSRSEMNVSTLELGDSALYLCASSARQDVYNEQFFGPGTRLTVL.

The chain carries TRBV12-5 and TRBJ2-2, with 12 nucleotides matching TRBD2. This CDR3 region has 17 residues. V trimming: 2 bases; J trimming: 6 bases; junction bases outside the gene matches: 7. Germline V gene sequence: CDR1 LGHNT, CDR2 FRNRAP. The CDR3 region is CASGLTSGRSRPGELFF. The CDR3 region has the DNA TGTGCTAGTGGTTTGACTAGCGGGAGGAGTCGCCCCGGGGAGCTGTTTTTT.

Only a few counts were recorded for this clone. The V and J genes are TRBV18 and TRBJ1-3; D uncertain. With 2 bases removed from V and 2 bases from J, the gap between germline ends came to 10 bases. CDR1 is KGHSH and CDR2 is LQKENI in the germline V gene. CDR3 length equals 15 residues. The CDR3 DNA follows: TGTGCCAGCTCACCAAAGGAGTCCCCTGGAAACACCATATATTTT. Translated, it gives CASSPKESPGNTIYF.

This clone was recorded once. The chain is built from TRBV28 and TRBJ2-3, with D unclear. The length of the CDR3 is 15 residues. V gave up 2 bases and J gave up 3 bases, with 12 bases separating them. Germline lookup yields CDR1 MDHEN and CDR2 SYDVKM. This CDR3 is CASSLVLPRTDTQYF. The CDR3 bases are TGTGCCAGCAGTTTAGTACTTCCTAGGACAGATACGCAGTATTTT.

The rearrangement joins TRBV5-4 to TRBJ2-7, with 14 bases aligning to TRBD2. Looked up from germline, CDR1 is SGHNT and CDR2 is YYREEE (reference sequence). V trimming: 3 bases; J trimming: 3 bases; junction bases outside the gene matches: 5. The CDR3 has 16 amino acids. CDR3 nucleotides: TGTGCCAGCAGCTCTCAGGGGACTAGCGGGAGCTACGAGCAGTACTTC. It translates to CASSSQGTSGSYEQYF.

The chain combines TRBV6-1 with TRBJ1-4; a possible D gene is TRBD1 (6 bases). The V gene's germline CDR1 is MNHNS and CDR2 SASEGT. This CDR3 region has 16 residues. The ends were cut back, 3 bases at V and 3 bases at J, with 14 bases in the middle. CDR3 residues: CASSEAGGRANEKLFF. The CDR3 DNA is TGTGCCAGCAGTGAGGCCGGGGGGCGAGCTAATGAAAAACTGTTTTTT.

The chain employs TRBV7-7 and TRBJ2-7; 8 nucleotides match TRBD1. Germline CDR1 and CDR2: SSHAT and FNYEAQ (reference sequence). V gave up 4 bases and J gave up 6 bases; unmatched junction bases: 14. The CDR3 consists of 16 residues. The CDR3: CASSSGPGTGSSEQYF. CDR3 nucleotide sequence: TGTGCCAGCAGCTCAGGACCCGGGACAGGTTCATCCGAGCAGTACTTC.

The chain carries TRBV28 and TRBJ1-4; 9 positions agree with TRBD1. The ends lost 2 bases at V and 8 bases at J; junction bases unmatched: 6. The germline V gene has CDR1 MDHEN and CDR2 SYDVKM. The CDR3 is 15 residues long. The CDR3 region is CASSLGGTGTEKLFF. The CDR3 DNA follows: TGTGCCAGCAGTTTAGGAGGGACAGGGACCGAAAAACTGTTTTTT.

The chain recombines TRBV5-1 with TRBJ1-4, with a tentative D call TRBD1 (5 bases). The CDR3 length is 16 residues. Trimming shortened V by 3 bases and J by 2 bases, and 14 bases separated the two germline ends. Germline V gives CDR1 SGHRS, CDR2 YFSETQ. The CDR3 nucleotides read TGCGCCAGCAGCTCGTTTGACGGGGCTACTAATGAAAAACTGTTTTTT. Residues: CASSSFDGATNEKLFF.

The genes are TRBV21-1 and TRBJ2-7; TRBD1 is the table's D call and was not checked against the DNA. TRBV21-1 is marked as a pseudogene. The CDR3 has 15 residues. The chain's CDR3 is CASSKDRSPSYEQYF. Here the CDR3 DNA reads TGTGCCAGCAGCAAAGACAGGAGCCCCTCCTACGAGCAGTACTTC.

V is TRBV28 and J is TRBJ2-6; TRBD1 or TRBD2 may be the D gene (5 bases each). In germline, CDR1 is MDHEN, CDR2 SYDVKM. Trimming took off 5 bases at V and 0 bases at J, with 8 bases between the two ends. The CDR3 sequence is 15 residues long. CDR3 in DNA: TGTGCCAGCAGTGGGGGTAGCTCTGGGGCCAACGTCCTGACTTTC. It yields the protein CASSGGSSGANVLTF. The full variable domain, with the rest looked up from reference TRBV28 and TRBJ2-6, is DVKVTQSSRYLVKRTGEKVFLECVQDMDHENMFWYRQDPGLGLRLIYFSYDVKMKEKGDIPEGYSVSREKKERFSLILESASTNQTSMYLCASSGGSSGANVLTFGAGSRLTVL.

This sequence joins TRBV15 and TRBJ2-7; no firm D call. The CDR3 extends over 18 amino acids. The V gene lost 0 bases and the J gene lost 0 bases, with 18 bases spanning the gap. Germline V gene sequence: CDR1 LNHNV, CDR2 YYDKDF (reference sequence). CDR3 DNA sequence: TGTGCCACCAGCAGAGATTTGAGTAAGCCTTGGGACTCCTACGAGCAGTACTTC. Protein product: CATSRDLSKPWDSYEQYF.

Of note for this clone: Other DNA sequences in the same sample also yield this CDR3. The chain joins TRBV9 to TRBJ2-7; TRBD1 matches 8 bases. V shed 3 bases and J 4 bases; nucleotides not matched to a gene: 6. This CDR3 region has 14 residues. CDR1 is SGDLS and CDR2 is YYNGEE in the germline V gene. In nucleotides, the CDR3 is TGTGCCAGCAGCGCAGGACAGGGTTGGTACGAGCAGTACTTC. It translates to CASSAGQGWYEQYF.

The chain employs TRBV28 and TRBJ1-2, with 7 nucleotides matching TRBD1. Trimming removed 5 bases from V and 0 bases from J; junction bases left unmatched: 6. Per the germline V gene, CDR1 is MDHEN and CDR2 is SYDVKM. There are 15 residues in the CDR3. For the CDR3, the DNA is TGTGCCAGCAGTCCCGGGACAGTAGCTAACTATGGCTACACCTTC. Its protein is CASSPGTVANYGYTF.

The gene calls are TRBV5-4 and TRBJ2-3; the D gene is possibly TRBD2 (6 bases). The germline gives CDR1 SGHNT, CDR2 YYREEE (reference sequence). This CDR3 is built from 14 residues. Trimming stripped 4 bases from V and 4 bases from J, with 13 bases between. CDR3 in DNA: TGTGCCAGCAGCATATCGGGAGCCCCAGATACGCAGTATTTT. Amino acid sequence: CASSISGAPDTQYF.

The chain couples TRBV7-9 to TRBJ2-3; 10 bases align to TRBD1. J gave up 5 bases and V 5 bases, and 4 bases lay outside the gene matches. Germline V gives CDR1 SEHNR, CDR2 FQNEAQ (reference sequence). This CDR3 region has 14 residues. CDR3 bases: TGTGCCAGCAGCCGGGGACAGGGGATAGATACGCAGTATTTT. This codes for CASSRGQGIDTQYF.

This chain links TRBV4-3 with TRBJ1-3; no clear D gene. Trimming left V 1 base short and J 3 bases short, with 4 bases between. Looked up from germline, CDR1 is LGHNA and CDR2 is YSLEER. The CDR3 spans 13 residues. The CDR3 region has the DNA TGCGCCAGCAGCCAAGCACTTGGAAACACCATATATTTT. Residues: CASSQALGNTIYF.

Comments on this clone: In the same sample, other DNA sequences code for this CDR3. The chain combines TRBV29-1 with TRBJ1-1; possibly TRBD1 for D (5 bases). Per the germline V gene, CDR1 is SQVTM and CDR2 is ANQGSEA. This CDR3 is 13 amino acids long. Between the trimmed V and J ends, which lost 3 bases and 0 bases, there was a span of 8 bases. CDR3 amino acids: CSVDRQLNTEAFF. The CDR3 DNA sequence: TGCAGCGTTGATAGACAGCTGAACACTGAAGCTTTCTTT. The complete variable domain, with remaining parts taken from reference TRBV29-1 and TRBJ1-1, reads SAVISQKPSRDICQRGTSLTIQCQVDSQVTMMFWYRQQPGQSLTLIATANQGSEATYESGFVIDKFPISRPNLTFSTLTVSNMSPEDSSIYLCSVDRQLNTEAFFGQGTRLTVV.

The CDR3 here is CASSSGQNSYNEQFF. CDR3 coding DNA: TGTGCCAGCAGTTCTGGACAGAACTCCTACAATGAGCAGTTCTTC. The V call is TRBV27, the J call TRBJ2-1, with D possibly matching TRBD1 (6 bases). The CDR3 loop spans 15 amino acids. From germline, CDR1 is MNHEY and CDR2 SMNVEV (reference sequence). V dropped 4 bases and J dropped 0 bases, with 10 bases sitting between them.